Shown below are 32 T cell receptor beta chains from a single sample sequenced in a study of blood T cell repertoires in COVID-19. The method was immunoSEQ multiplex PCR; TCRdb's version includes in-frame clones alone and lacks a portion of them. This sample carries some 120,000 clones, 82% of them seen once, and the ten largest clones take 7.9%. The sequencing input was peripheral blood. The receptors were gathered from a man between 65 and 85 years old with acute or convalescent COVID-19.

The rearrangement uses TRBV24-1 and TRBJ1-2; possibly TRBD1 for D (5 bases). V lost 1 base and J 8 bases, leaving 10 bases between the germline ends. The V gene's germline CDR1 is KGHDR and CDR2 SFDVKD. The CDR3 length is 13 residues. The CDR3 nucleotides read TGTGCCACCAGTGATTTTCAGGGCCGGGGCTACACCTTC. Encoded protein: CATSDFQGRGYTF.

V gene TRBV5-1 combines with J gene TRBJ2-7; tentatively, D is TRBD1 (6 bases). The germline CDR1 and CDR2 sequences are SGHRS and YFSETQ. The CDR3 is 15 residues long. Trimming left V 7 bases short and J 5 bases short, with 22 bases between. The CDR3 region has the DNA TGCGCCAGCCGGCTAAACACAGGGAGAACGGACGAGCAGTACTTC. Encoded protein: CASRLNTGRTDEQYF.

The chain uses TRBV24-1 and TRBJ2-1; 9 bases fit TRBD1. The CDR3 contains 16 residues. Germline V CDR1 and CDR2: KGHDR, SFDVKD. The V gene end was trimmed by 9 bases and the J gene end by 8 bases; junction bases not matched to a gene: 16. CDR3 in DNA: TGTGCCACCGCACCTTCGACAGGGGGTCCGCGAGATGAGCAGTTCTTC. The encoded protein is CATAPSTGGPRDEQFF.

The genes are TRBV5-1 and TRBJ2-2; 7 bases map to TRBD1. Germline CDR1 is SGHRS and CDR2 is YFSETQ. The length of the CDR3 is 18 residues. Unmatched junction bases numbered 12, after V lost 4 bases and J lost 0 bases. CDR3 DNA sequence: TGCGCCAGCAGCACCCCTCCGGGACAGACGCCGAACACCGGGGAGCTGTTTTTT. Protein sequence: CASSTPPGQTPNTGELFF.

V and J are TRBV6-2 or TRBV6-3 and TRBJ1-2, with 7 bases aligning to TRBD1. CDR3 length equals 14 residues. V shed 6 bases and J 4 bases; nucleotides not matched to a gene: 8. Germline CDR1 MNHEY, CDR2 SVGEGT. CDR3 in amino acids: CASSWWDRFYGYTF. CDR3 in DNA: TGTGCCAGCAGCTGGTGGGACAGATTCTATGGCTACACCTTC.

This clone was observed a single time. V usage is TRBV6-5 and J usage is TRBJ2-7; the D gene is possibly TRBD1 (7 bases). Per the germline V gene, CDR1 is MNHEY and CDR2 is SVGAGI. The CDR3 is made up of 13 amino acids. The ends were cut back, 6 bases at V and 4 bases at J, with 13 bases in the middle. The CDR3 reads CASRGSGGYEQYF. The CDR3 DNA sequence: TGTGCCAGCAGAGGGTCAGGGGGGTACGAGCAGTACTTC.

The rearrangement links TRBV19 to TRBJ1-1; 7 bases line up with TRBD1. Germline V CDR1 and CDR2: LNHDA, SQIVND (reference sequence). V was pared by 8 bases and J by 3 bases, with 3 bases of the junction left unmatched. The CDR3 contains 12 residues. CDR3 nucleotide sequence: TGTGCCAGTCAGGGGGTGTACACTGAAGCTTTCTTT. This sequence encodes CASQGVYTEAFF. Using reference TRBV19 and TRBJ1-1 for the parts outside the CDR3, the full variable domain is DGGITQSPKYLFRKEGQNVTLSCEQNLNHDAMYWYRQDPGQGLRLIYYSQIVNDFQKGDIAEGYSVSREKKESFPLTVTSAQKNPTAFYLCASQGVYTEAFFGQGTRLTVV.

DNA of the CDR3: TGTGCCAGCAGCCTGGGGGGAGGGGCCTTGAACACTGAAGCTTTCTTT. It yields the protein CASSLGGGALNTEAFF. This chain links TRBV3-1 (or the pseudogene TRBV3-2) with TRBJ1-1; D possibly corresponds to TRBD1 (5 bases). There are 16 residues in the CDR3. The V end lost 4 bases, the J end lost 0 bases, and 15 bases lay between the germline ends. Germline V gives CDR1 LGHDT, CDR2 YNNKEL (reference sequence).

The V and J genes are TRBV20-1 and TRBJ2-1; 8 nucleotides match TRBD2. This CDR3 region has 14 residues. Germline V lookup: CDR1 DFQATT, CDR2 SNEGSKA (reference sequence). V shed 3 bases, J shed 4 bases, and the junction held 5 bases outside the gene matches. CDR3 in amino acids: CSASRGGAYNEQFF. The CDR3 coding sequence is TGCAGTGCTAGTCGGGGGGGGGCGTACAATGAGCAGTTCTTC.

This chain links TRBV27 with TRBJ1-5; tentative D call: TRBD1 (5 bases). The CDR3 has 14 amino acids. Germline values: CDR1 MNHEY, CDR2 SMNVEV (reference sequence). Trimming cost V 6 bases and J 3 bases, with 12 bases left between them. The DNA for the CDR3 is TGTGCCAGCAGCCGGAGGGGACCCAATCAGCCCCAGCATTTT. It codes for CASSRRGPNQPQHF.

The table lists this clone with a few counts. This chain uses TRBV12-3 or TRBV12-4 with TRBJ1-2; tentative D call: TRBD1 (5 bases). This CDR3 spans 12 amino acids. V shed 3 bases and J shed 7 bases, with 9 bases lying between them. CDR3 bases: TGTGCCAGCAGTTTCTACAGGAGTGGCTACACCTTC. It specifies CASSFYRSGYTF.

This clone was seen a handful of times. This CDR3 is also generated by other DNA sequences in the sample. J is TRBJ2-3 and V is TRBV5-1; 7 bases fit TRBD1. Looked up from germline, CDR1 is SGHRS and CDR2 is YFSETQ. The CDR3 consists of 14 residues. The trim removed 0 bases at V and 3 bases at J, leaving 1 base unmatched. The CDR3 nucleotides read TGCGCCAGCAGCTTGGGCAGGGGGACAGATACGCAGTATTTT. It encodes CASSLGRGTDTQYF.

The chain uses TRBV4-1 and TRBJ2-7, with 8 bases fitting TRBD2. This CDR3 is built from 16 residues. V gave up 0 bases and J gave up 5 bases; unmatched junction bases: 9. The V gene's germline CDR1 is MGHRA and CDR2 YSYEKL. The CDR3 protein is CASSQDKGRGADEQYF. CDR3 sequence (DNA): TGCGCCAGCAGCCAAGATAAGGGGCGGGGGGCCGACGAGCAGTACTTC.

CDR3 loop: CATSRLQRYSNQPQHF. The DNA for the CDR3 is TGTGCCACCAGCAGATTACAGAGATATAGCAATCAGCCCCAGCATTTT. The V gene is TRBV15, the J gene TRBJ1-5; the D is unclear. The CDR3 loop spans 16 amino acids. CDR1 and CDR2 from the germline V gene are LNHNV and YYDKDF (reference sequence). V dropped 2 bases and J dropped 0 bases, with 11 bases sitting between them.

The rearrangement joins TRBV5-4 to TRBJ1-3; TRBD1 matches 7 bases. Looked up from germline, CDR1 is SGHNT and CDR2 is YYREEE (reference sequence). The V gene end was trimmed by 5 bases and the J gene end by 2 bases; junction bases not matched to a gene: 4. The CDR3 runs to 14 residues. The CDR3 sequence: CASSQTGPGNTIYF. The CDR3 coding sequence is TGTGCCAGCAGTCAGACAGGGCCTGGAAACACCATATATTTT.

V is TRBV7-9 and J is TRBJ2-5; D might be TRBD2 (5 bases). The CDR3 spans 14 residues. Looked up from germline, CDR1 is SEHNR and CDR2 is FQNEAQ (reference sequence). V was trimmed by 5 bases and J by 2 bases, leaving 12 bases between them. The CDR3, as DNA: TGTGCCAGCAGCCTCCGGACGGGGCAAGAGACCCAGTACTTC. Protein sequence: CASSLRTGQETQYF.

The chain employs TRBV18 and TRBJ2-3, with D possibly being TRBD1 (5 bases). The germline V gene has CDR1 KGHSH and CDR2 LQKENI. The CDR3 is 15 amino acids. The germline V and J ends were trimmed by 1 base and 0 bases, with 8 bases remaining between them. This CDR3 reads CASSPLRGSTDTQYF. The CDR3 nucleotides are TGTGCCAGCTCACCACTTAGGGGTAGCACAGATACGCAGTATTTT.

The chain joins TRBV3-1 (or the pseudogene TRBV3-2) to TRBJ2-7, with 8 nucleotides matching TRBD1. Trimming removed 3 bases from V and 6 bases from J; junction bases left unmatched: 4. The germline V gene has CDR1 LGHDT and CDR2 YNNKEL (reference sequence). CDR3 size: 13 residues. This CDR3 is CASSQRTGTEQYF. The DNA of the CDR3 is TGTGCCAGCAGCCAGAGGACAGGGACCGAGCAGTACTTC.

This chain connects TRBV7-9 to TRBJ2-3; 9 bases line up with TRBD1. This CDR3 has 16 residues. Germline CDR1 SEHNR, CDR2 FQNEAQ (reference sequence). Trimming at V came to 7 bases and at J to 4 bases, leaving 12 bases not matched to a gene. CDR3 sequence (DNA): TGTGCCAGCAATAGACCGGGACAGGGTTGGGCAGATACGCAGTATTTT. This codes for CASNRPGQGWADTQYF. Full variable domain (remainder filled in from reference TRBV7-9 and TRBJ2-3): DTGVSQNPRHKITKRGQNVTFRCDPISEHNRLYWYRQTLGQGPEFLTYFQNEAQLEKSRLLSDRFSAERPKGSFSTLEIQRTEQGDSAMYLCASNRPGQGWADTQYFGPGTRLTVL.

V is TRBV6-2 or TRBV6-3 and J is TRBJ2-7; 11 bases map to TRBD2. The CDR3 covers 14 residues. V lost 5 bases and J lost 5; bases outside the gene matches: 5. Germline CDR1 is MNHEY and CDR2 is SVGEGT. Here the CDR3 DNA reads TGTGCCAGCAGTGAGGCTAGCGGGAGGAACGAGCAGTACTTC. It encodes CASSEASGRNEQYF.

The chain is built from TRBV7-9 and TRBJ1-2; no firm D call. CDR1 and CDR2 (germline): SEHNR, FQNEAQ (reference sequence). Trimming took 1 base from V and 7 from J, leaving 13 bases between them. This CDR3 region has 14 residues. CDR3 sequence: CASSLVRSSGGYTF. For the CDR3, the DNA is TGTGCCAGCAGCTTAGTCCGGAGCTCGGGTGGCTACACCTTC.

This sequence joins TRBV28 and TRBJ1-2, with 7 nucleotides matching TRBD1. Per germline, CDR1 MDHEN and CDR2 SYDVKM. The V and J ends lost 6 bases and 4 bases, in that order; junction bases with no gene match: 8. CDR3 size: 14 residues. CDR3 loop: CASREQGSLYGYTF. CDR3 bases: TGTGCCAGCAGAGAACAGGGGTCCCTCTATGGCTACACCTTC.

This clone showed up just a few times. V gene TRBV18 combines with J gene TRBJ1-2, with 9 bases aligning to TRBD1. V lost 3 bases to trimming and J lost 6 bases; unmatched junction nucleotides: 2. Germline values: CDR1 KGHSH, CDR2 LQKENI. The length of the CDR3 is 13 residues. In DNA, the CDR3 is TGTGCCAGCTCACCGACAGGGGGAAATGGCTACACCTTC. Translated, it gives CASSPTGGNGYTF.

The chain carries TRBV6-1 and TRBJ1-2, with 11 positions matching TRBD1. The J segment lost 4 bases and the V segment lost 1 base, leaving 2 bases of the junction unmatched. Germline CDR1 is MNHNS and CDR2 is SASEGT. The CDR3 is 15 residues long. The CDR3 spells CASSEGTGGAYGYTF. The CDR3 DNA is TGTGCCAGCAGTGAAGGGACAGGGGGCGCCTATGGCTACACCTTC.

The chain recombines TRBV6-5 with TRBJ2-7, with TRBD2 matching 7 bases. CDR3 length: 16 residues. V lost 2 bases and J lost 7; bases outside the gene matches: 14. The germline gives CDR1 MNHEY, CDR2 SVGAGI. The DNA of the CDR3 is TGTGCCAGCAGTTACGTGGCCCGAGCCCTGGGGGGGGAGCAGTACTTC. Its translation is CASSYVARALGGEQYF.

This rearrangement joins TRBV6-5 to TRBJ2-7; weak D call: TRBD2 (6 bases). Germline values: CDR1 MNHEY, CDR2 SVGAGI. CDR3 size: 14 residues. The CDR3 here is CATGRGGIDYEQYF. CDR3 nucleotide sequence: TGTGCTACGGGGCGAGGCGGGATAGACTACGAGCAGTACTTC.

The CDR3 nucleotides read TGCGCCAGCAGCGCCGGCGACAACAACTCTGGAAACACCATATATTTT. The encoded protein is CASSAGDNNSGNTIYF. The chain combines TRBV5-1 with TRBJ1-3; D gene unclear. CDR1 and CDR2 (germline): SGHRS, YFSETQ. The CDR3 length is 16 residues. Trimming took off 4 bases at V and 0 bases at J, with 14 bases between the two ends.

About this clone: Other DNA sequences in this specimen translate into the identical CDR3. CDR3 sequence reads: CASSLGSGDGYTF. The CDR3 coding sequence is TGCGCCAGCAGCTTGGGGTCAGGGGACGGCTACACCTTC. V gene TRBV5-1 combines with J gene TRBJ1-2, with a possible D match to TRBD1 (6 bases). CDR3 size: 13 residues. V was clipped by 0 bases and J by 8 bases, with 11 bases between them. CDR1 is SGHRS, CDR2 YFSETQ, per germline.

The J gene is TRBJ2-1, the V gene TRBV7-3, with D perhaps matching TRBD1 (5 bases). V was cut by 1 base and J by 9 bases, with 10 bases left in between. There are 13 residues in the CDR3. Looked up from germline, CDR1 is SGHTA and CDR2 is FQGTGA. For the CDR3, the DNA is TGTGCCAGCAGCTTAATGCAGGGATTTGAGCAGTTCTTC. This codes for CASSLMQGFEQFF.

CDR3 sequence reads: CASSGFRASNYGYTF. The CDR3 nucleotides are TGTGCCAGCAGTGGGTTCAGGGCCTCTAACTATGGCTACACCTTC. The chain joins TRBV2 to TRBJ1-2, with D possibly matching TRBD1 (5 bases). The CDR3 spans 15 residues. The V and J ends lost 4 bases and 0 bases respectively, with 12 bases between them. CDR1 and CDR2 from the germline V gene are SNHLY and FYNNEI.

The chain employs TRBV28 and TRBJ1-4; D ambiguous. Germline assignment: CDR1 MDHEN and CDR2 SYDVKM. Trimming cost V 6 bases and J 5 bases, with 19 bases left between them. The CDR3 sequence is 16 residues long. This CDR3 reads CASRPAFDTLNEKLFF. The CDR3 nucleotides are TGTGCCAGCAGACCCGCGTTTGACACATTAAATGAAAAACTGTTTTTT.

V and J are TRBV5-1 and TRBJ2-3, with 12 nucleotides matching TRBD2. From germline, CDR1 is SGHRS and CDR2 YFSETQ. There are 18 residues in the CDR3. The V segment lost 0 bases and the J segment 8 bases; nucleotides outside the gene matches: 13. In DNA form, the CDR3 reads TGCGCCAGCAGCTTGGGCGCCGGGACTAGCGGGCTACCCATTACGCAGTATTTT. Protein sequence: CASSLGAGTSGLPITQYF.